The next 9 T cell receptor beta chains were all read from a single sample in a study of blood T cells in healthy people across ages. Sample-barcoded 5' priming and a J-beta primer mix drove a second PCR of about 6 to 12 cycles. Using its own MiXCR run on the 5' RACE reads, TCRdb lists one record per CDR3 protein. The sample lists approximately 850,000 distinct CDR3 sequences, 58% occurring once. What was sequenced was blood. The receptors were gathered from a man in his thirties or forties in good health.

The V call is TRBV20-1, the J call TRBJ2-5; D remains unclear. Germline values: CDR1 DFQATT, CDR2 SNEGSKA (reference sequence). Trimming took off 7 bases at V and 5 bases at J, with 8 bases between the two ends. The CDR3 is 10 amino acids. The CDR3 sequence is CSGLWETQYF. CDR3 nucleotides: TGCAGTGGGCTGTGGGAGACCCAGTACTTC.

This chain links TRBV20-1 with TRBJ2-5; D perhaps matches TRBD2 (5 bases). The CDR3 is 16 residues long. Trimming took off 0 bases at V and 0 bases at J, with 14 bases between the two ends. Germline V gene sequence: CDR1 DFQATT, CDR2 SNEGSKA (reference sequence). Here the CDR3 reads CSARDYPSSDQETQYF. Written as DNA, the CDR3 is TGCAGTGCTAGAGATTATCCGAGTAGCGACCAAGAGACCCAGTACTTC.

The sample holds one count of this clonotype. This chain uses TRBV7-2 with TRBJ2-5, with D unresolved. The germline V gene has CDR1 SGHTA and CDR2 FQGNSA. The CDR3 runs to 15 residues. Trimming shortened V by 4 bases and J by 2 bases, and 14 bases separated the two germline ends. The CDR3 protein is CASSYPFDGQETQYF. CDR3 coding DNA: TGTGCCAGCAGCTACCCTTTTGATGGGCAAGAGACCCAGTACTTC. The variable domain in full, completed from reference TRBV7-2 and TRBJ2-5, reads GAGVSQSPSNKVTEKGKDVELRCDPISGHTALYWYRQSLGQGLEFLIYFQGNSAPDKSGLPSDRFSAERTGGSVSTLTIQRTQQEDSAVYLCASSYPFDGQETQYFGPGTRLLVL.

The gene calls are TRBV2 and TRBJ2-4; 11 nucleotides agree with TRBD1. The J call could be wrong; TRBJ2-7 is a better fit for the DNA end. The V gene's germline CDR1 is SNHLY and CDR2 FYNNEI. This CDR3 spans 14 amino acids. CDR3 sequence reads: CASSRTGGFDEQYF. DNA for the CDR3: TGTGCCAGCAGCCGGACAGGGGGCTTTGACGAGCAGTACTTC.

The rearrangement links TRBV2 to TRBJ2-1, with TRBD1 matching over 7 bases. V dropped 7 bases and J dropped 7; count of bases not matched to a gene: 7. This CDR3 is built from 13 residues. Germline V CDR1 and CDR2: SNHLY, FYNNEI. CDR3 sequence reads: CASTTGQSNEQFF. Here the CDR3 DNA reads TGTGCCAGCACGACAGGGCAATCGAATGAGCAGTTCTTC.

This rearrangement joins TRBV7-8 to TRBJ1-1, with TRBD1 matching over 8 bases. The CDR3 loop spans 15 amino acids. Germline assignment: CDR1 SGHVS and CDR2 FQNEAQ. The V segment lost 6 bases and the J segment 3 bases; nucleotides outside the gene matches: 9. The CDR3 DNA reads as TGTGCCAGCAGTTATTCAGGGGGCGCGTACACTGAAGCTTTCTTT. It specifies CASSYSGGAYTEAFF.

The chain uses TRBV15 and TRBJ1-2, with a weak D call TRBD1 (5 bases). The CDR3 is 14 residues long. Germline V gene sequence: CDR1 LNHNV, CDR2 YYDKDF (reference sequence). Trimming removed 0 bases at V and 4 bases at J, with 9 bases between. CDR3 nucleotide sequence: TGTGCCACCAGCAGAGATACAGGAACCTATGGCTACACCTTC. Its translation: CATSRDTGTYGYTF.

This chain joins TRBV5-6 and TRBJ1-2; the D is unclear. Trimming removed 4 bases from V and 2 bases from J, with 12 bases in between. This CDR3 contains 14 residues. The germline V gene has CDR1 SGHDT and CDR2 YYEEEE. CDR3 region: CASSHNDRNYGYTF. The CDR3 region has the DNA TGTGCCAGCAGCCATAACGACCGGAACTATGGCTACACCTTC.

This clonotype was seen more than once but under ten times. The chain links TRBV7-2 to TRBJ2-5; the match to TRBD2 covers 11 bases. The CDR3 totals 16 residues. Germline lookup yields CDR1 SGHTA and CDR2 FQGNSA. Trimming at V came to 1 base and at J to 4 bases, leaving 5 bases not matched to a gene. The CDR3 coding sequence is TGTGCCAGCAGCTTAGAGCTAGCGGGGGGCGGAGAGACCCAGTACTTC. Translated, it gives CASSLELAGGGETQYF.